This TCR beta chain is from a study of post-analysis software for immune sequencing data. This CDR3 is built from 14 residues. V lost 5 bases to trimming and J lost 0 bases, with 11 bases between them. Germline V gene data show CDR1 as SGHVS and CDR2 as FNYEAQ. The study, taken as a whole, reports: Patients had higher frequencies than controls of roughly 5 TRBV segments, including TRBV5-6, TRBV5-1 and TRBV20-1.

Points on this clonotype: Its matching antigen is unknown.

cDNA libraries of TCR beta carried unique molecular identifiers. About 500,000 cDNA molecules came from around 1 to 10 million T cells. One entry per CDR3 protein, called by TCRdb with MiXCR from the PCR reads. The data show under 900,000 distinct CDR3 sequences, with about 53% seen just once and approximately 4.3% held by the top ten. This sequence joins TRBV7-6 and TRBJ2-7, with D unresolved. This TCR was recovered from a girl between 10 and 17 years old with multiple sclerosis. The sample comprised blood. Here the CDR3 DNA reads TGTGCCAGCAGCCTAAATACCGTCTCCTACGAGCAGTACTTC. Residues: CASSLNTVSYEQYF.